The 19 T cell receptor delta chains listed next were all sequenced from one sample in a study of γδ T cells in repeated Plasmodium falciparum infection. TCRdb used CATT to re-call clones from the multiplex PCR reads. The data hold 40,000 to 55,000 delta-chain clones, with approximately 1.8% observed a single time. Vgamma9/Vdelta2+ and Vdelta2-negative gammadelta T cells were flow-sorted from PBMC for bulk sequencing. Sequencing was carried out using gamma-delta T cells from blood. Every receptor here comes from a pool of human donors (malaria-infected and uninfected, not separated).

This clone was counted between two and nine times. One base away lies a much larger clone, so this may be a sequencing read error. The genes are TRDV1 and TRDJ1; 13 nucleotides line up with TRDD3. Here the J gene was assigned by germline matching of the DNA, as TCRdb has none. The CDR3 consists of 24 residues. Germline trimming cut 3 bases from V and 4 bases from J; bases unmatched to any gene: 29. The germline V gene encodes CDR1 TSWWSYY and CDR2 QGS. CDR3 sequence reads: CALGDSRPLGYWGIRVCPRDKLIF. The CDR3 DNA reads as TGTGCTCTTGGGGACTCCCGCCCGCTTGGATACTGGGGGATACGCGTATGTCCACGCGATAAACTCATCTTT.

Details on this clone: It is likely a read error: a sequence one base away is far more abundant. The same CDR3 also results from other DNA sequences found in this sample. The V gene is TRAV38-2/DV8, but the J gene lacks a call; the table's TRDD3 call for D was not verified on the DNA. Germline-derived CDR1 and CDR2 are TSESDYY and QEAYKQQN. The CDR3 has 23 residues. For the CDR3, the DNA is TGTGCTTATCTGCCCCGAATCGGTGGACCCTTGTACTGGGGGATCCTCAGGACCGATAAACTCATCTTC. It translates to CAYLPRIGGPLYWGILRTDKLIF.

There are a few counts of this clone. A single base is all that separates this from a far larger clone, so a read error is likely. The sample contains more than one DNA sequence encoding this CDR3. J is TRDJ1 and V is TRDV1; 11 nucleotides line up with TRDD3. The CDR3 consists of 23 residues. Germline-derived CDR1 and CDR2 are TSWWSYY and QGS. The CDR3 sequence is CALGERWVYPLLWGIRETDKLIF. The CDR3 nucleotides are TGTGCTCTTGGGGAACGGTGGGTCTACCCCCTTTTGTGGGGGATACGCGAAACCGATAAACTCATCTTC.

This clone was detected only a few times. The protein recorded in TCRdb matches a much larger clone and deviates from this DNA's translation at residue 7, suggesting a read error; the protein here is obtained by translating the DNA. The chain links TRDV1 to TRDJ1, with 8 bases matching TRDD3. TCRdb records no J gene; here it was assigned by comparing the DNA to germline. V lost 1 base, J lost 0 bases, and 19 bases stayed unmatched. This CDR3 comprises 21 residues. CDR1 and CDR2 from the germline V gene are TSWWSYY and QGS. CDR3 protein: CALGEHSAKNWGVTYTDKLIF. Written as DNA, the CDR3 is TGTGCTCTTGGGGAACATTCCGCGAAAAACTGGGGGGTAACCTACACCGATAAACTCATCTTT.

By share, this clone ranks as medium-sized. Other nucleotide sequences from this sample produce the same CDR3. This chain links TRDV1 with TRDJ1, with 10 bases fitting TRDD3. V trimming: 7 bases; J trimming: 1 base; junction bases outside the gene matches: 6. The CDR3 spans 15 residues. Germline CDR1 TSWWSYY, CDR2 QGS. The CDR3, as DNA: TGTGCTCTTGCAACTGGGGGATCGAGCACCGATAAACTCATCTTT. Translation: CALATGGSSTDKLIF.

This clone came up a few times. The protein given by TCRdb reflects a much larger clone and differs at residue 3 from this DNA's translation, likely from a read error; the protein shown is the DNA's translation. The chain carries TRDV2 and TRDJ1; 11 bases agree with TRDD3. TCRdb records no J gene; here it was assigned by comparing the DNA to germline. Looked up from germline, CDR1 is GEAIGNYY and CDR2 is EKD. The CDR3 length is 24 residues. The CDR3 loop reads CAFDTVIPYSDWGIGTNYTDKLIF. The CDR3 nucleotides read TGTGCCTTTGACACCGTTATCCCTTACTCAGACTGGGGGATAGGAACGAATTACACCGATAAACTCATCTTT.

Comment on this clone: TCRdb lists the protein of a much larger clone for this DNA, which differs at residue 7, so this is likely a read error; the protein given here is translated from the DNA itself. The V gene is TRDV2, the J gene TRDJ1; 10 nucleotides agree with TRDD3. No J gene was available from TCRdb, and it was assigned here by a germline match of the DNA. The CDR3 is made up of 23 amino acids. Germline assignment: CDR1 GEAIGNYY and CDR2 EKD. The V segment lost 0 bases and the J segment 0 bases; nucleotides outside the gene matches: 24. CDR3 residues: CACDTLPSGKVLGDSPYTDKLIF. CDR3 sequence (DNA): TGTGCCTGTGACACCTTGCCGAGTGGGAAAGTACTGGGGGATTCCCCGTACACCGATAAACTCATCTTT.

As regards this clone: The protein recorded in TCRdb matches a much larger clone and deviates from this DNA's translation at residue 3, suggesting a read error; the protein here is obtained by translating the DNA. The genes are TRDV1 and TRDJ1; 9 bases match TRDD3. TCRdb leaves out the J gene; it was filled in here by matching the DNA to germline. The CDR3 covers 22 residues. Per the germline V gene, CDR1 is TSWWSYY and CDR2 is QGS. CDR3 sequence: CAPGEPPSYRPGLGDTTDKLIF. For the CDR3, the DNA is TGTGCTCCTGGGGAACCCCCATCTTACCGTCCTGGACTGGGGGACACTACCGATAAACTCATCTTT.

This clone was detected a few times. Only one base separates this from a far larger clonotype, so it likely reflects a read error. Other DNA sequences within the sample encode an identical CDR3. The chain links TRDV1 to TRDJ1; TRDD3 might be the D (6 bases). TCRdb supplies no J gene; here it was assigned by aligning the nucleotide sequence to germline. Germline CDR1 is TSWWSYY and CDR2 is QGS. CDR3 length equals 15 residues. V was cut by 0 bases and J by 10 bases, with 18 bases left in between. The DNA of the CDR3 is TGTGCTCTTGGGGAACTCCAGGGATATTGGGGGGGACTCATCTTT. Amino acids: CALGELQGYWGGLIF.

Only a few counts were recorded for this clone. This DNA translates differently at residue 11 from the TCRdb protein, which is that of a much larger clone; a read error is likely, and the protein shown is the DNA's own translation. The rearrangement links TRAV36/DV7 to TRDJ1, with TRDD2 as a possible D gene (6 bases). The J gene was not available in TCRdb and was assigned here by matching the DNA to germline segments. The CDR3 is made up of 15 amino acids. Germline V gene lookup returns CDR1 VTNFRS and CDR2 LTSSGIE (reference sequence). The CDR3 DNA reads TGTGCTGGAGCTCCCCCTTCCCAGTACACCAATAAACTCATCTTT. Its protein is CAGAPPSQYTNKLIF.

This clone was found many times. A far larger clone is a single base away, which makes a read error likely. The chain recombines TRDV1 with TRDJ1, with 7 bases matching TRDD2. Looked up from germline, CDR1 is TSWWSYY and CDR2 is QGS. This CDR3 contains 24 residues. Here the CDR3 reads CALGKFLLLPCGTKIPRYTDKLIF. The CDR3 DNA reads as TGTGCCCTGGGCAAATTCCTACTTCTCCCCTGTGGGACAAAAATCCCGAGGTACACCGATAAACTCATCTTT.

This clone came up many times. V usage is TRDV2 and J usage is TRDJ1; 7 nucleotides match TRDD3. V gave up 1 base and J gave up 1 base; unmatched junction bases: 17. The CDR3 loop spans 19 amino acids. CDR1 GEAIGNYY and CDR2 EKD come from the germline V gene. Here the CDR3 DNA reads TGTGCCTGTGACACTATTCGGGGGATGGGGGACCAGTCCACCGATAAACTCATCTTT. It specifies CACDTIRGMGDQSTDKLIF.

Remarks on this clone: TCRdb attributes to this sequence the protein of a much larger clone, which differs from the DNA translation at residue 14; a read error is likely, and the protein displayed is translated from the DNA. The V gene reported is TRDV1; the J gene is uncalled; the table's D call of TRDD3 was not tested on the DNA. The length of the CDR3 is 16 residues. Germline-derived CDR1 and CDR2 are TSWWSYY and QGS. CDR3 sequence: CALGGRGSPSTRQTFF. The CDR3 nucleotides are TGTGCTCTTGGTGGCCGGGGGTCCCCTTCCACCCGACAGACGTTTTTC.

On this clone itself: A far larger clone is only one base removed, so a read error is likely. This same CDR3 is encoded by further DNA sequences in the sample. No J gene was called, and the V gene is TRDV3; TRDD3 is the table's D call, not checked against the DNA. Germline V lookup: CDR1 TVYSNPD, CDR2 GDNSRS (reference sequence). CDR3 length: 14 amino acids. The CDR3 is CASGGRLGELPLIF. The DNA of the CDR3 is TGTGCCTCCGGGGGCCGACTGGGGGAACTCCCTCTCATCTTC.

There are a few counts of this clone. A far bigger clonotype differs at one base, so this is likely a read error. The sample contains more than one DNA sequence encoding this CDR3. The CDR3 DNA follows: TGTGCCTTTGGCCCCCTTCCTAAGGGGTCCACCGATAAACTCATCTTC. It specifies CAFGPLPKGSTDKLIF. The V gene reported is TRDV3; the J gene is uncalled; TRDD2 is the table's D call and was not checked against the DNA. Germline V gene data show CDR1 as TVYSNPD and CDR2 as GDNSRS (reference sequence). The CDR3 is 16 residues long.

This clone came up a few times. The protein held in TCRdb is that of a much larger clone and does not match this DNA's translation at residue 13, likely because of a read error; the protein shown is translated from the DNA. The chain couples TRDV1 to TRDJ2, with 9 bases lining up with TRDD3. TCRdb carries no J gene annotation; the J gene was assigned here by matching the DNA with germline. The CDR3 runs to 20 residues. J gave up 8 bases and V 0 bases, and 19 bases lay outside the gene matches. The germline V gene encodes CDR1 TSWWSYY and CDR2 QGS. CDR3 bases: TGTGCTCTTGGGGAACTACCGTTCCCGTACTGGGGGACACTTGAGGCACAACTCTTCTTT. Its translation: CALGELPFPYWGTLEAQLFF.

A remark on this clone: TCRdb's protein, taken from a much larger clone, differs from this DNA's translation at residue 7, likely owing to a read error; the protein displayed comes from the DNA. The CDR3 region is CACDTQLLMEAPTGEGTDKLIF. CDR3 nucleotides: TGTGCCTGTGACACACAACTGCTCATGGAGGCACCGACTGGGGAAGGTACCGATAAACTCATCTTT. The V and J genes are TRDV2 and TRDJ1, with TRDD3 identical over 7 bases. Losses at the gene ends were 1 base for V and 2 bases for J; bases not matched to a gene: 27. The CDR3 totals 22 residues. Looked up from germline, CDR1 is GEAIGNYY and CDR2 is EKD.

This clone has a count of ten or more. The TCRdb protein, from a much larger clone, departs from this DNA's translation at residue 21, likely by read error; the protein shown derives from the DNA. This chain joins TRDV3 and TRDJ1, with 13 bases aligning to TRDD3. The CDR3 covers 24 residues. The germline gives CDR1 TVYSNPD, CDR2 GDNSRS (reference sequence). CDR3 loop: CAFSYPSYLGDVLGDTLYTDRLIF. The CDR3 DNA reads TGTGCCTTTAGCTACCCTTCCTACTTAGGGGATGTACTGGGGGATACGCTGTACACCGATAGACTCATCTTT.

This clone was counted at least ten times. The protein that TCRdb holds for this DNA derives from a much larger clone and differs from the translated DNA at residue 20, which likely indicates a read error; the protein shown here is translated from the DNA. CDR3 amino acids: CACDTVLTGGYAKKKHSDKPIF. The CDR3 nucleotides are TGTGCCTGTGACACCGTCTTAACTGGGGGATACGCTAAGAAAAAGCATAGCGATAAACCCATCTTT. The J gene is uncalled and the V gene is TRDV2; TRDD3, the table's D call, was not compared with the DNA. This CDR3 spans 22 amino acids. Germline CDR1 reads GEAIGNYY; CDR2 reads EKD.